Sequencing of this T cell receptor (beta chain) was carried out in a study of spatial heterogeneity in lung cancer (dated by TCRdb to the late 2010s). For context, the study as a whole: Beta-chain transcripts were consistently detected in greater numbers than alpha-chain transcripts, which likely reflects a higher abundance of beta-chain transcripts. In the raw uncorrected reads, each unique combination of TCR and UMI appeared more than ten times on average. In non-small cell lung cancer, the study made a quantitative comparison of TCR alpha and beta repertoires among multiple tumor regions, matched nontumor lung and blood. Nonsynonymous mutation counts, determined by whole-exome sequencing of tumor tissue, were related to features of the TCR repertoire. Both alpha and beta chains were TCR-sequenced in approximately 200 tumor regions, approximately 64 matched nontumor lung samples and around 54 PBMC samples obtained at surgery.

Library prep was done by 5' RACE. The sequencer was a NextSeq 500. The TCR library protocol attached a unique molecular identifier to each TCR cDNA molecule to allow correction of PCR and sequencing errors. Processing in the source paper ran as follows. TCR identification, UMI-based error correction and CDR3 extraction were performed with Decombinator tools. Expanded TCRs were defined as those above a frequency of 2 per 1,000, corresponding to the top 1% of the tumor frequency distribution. Rényi diversity was computed with the R vegan package after subsampling each repertoire 100 times to 5,000 TCRs. To build CDR3 similarity networks, amino acid triplet string-kernel similarity was used, and CDR3s were connected when their pairwise similarity was above 0.82. Using fastp trimming at Q25 and MiXCR clonotype assembly, TCRdb reanalyzed the public sequencing data and kept in-frame beta chains. All rows with the same CDR3 protein become a single entry with the most common DNA and genes. The V and J calls were determined by TCRdb, not by the authors. Here the sample has about 2,200 distinct CDR3 sequences; around 17% occur a single time. The ten largest clones take up around 50% of the sample.

A remark on this clonotype: No cognate antigen has been identified for it. No base-level quality is on record; no much larger clone is a single base apart.

The CDR3 covers 11 residues, taking in both the cysteine and the phenylalanine. Of all the DNA, just the CDR3 is kept, 33 bases in frame from base 1. The junction shows trimming of 3 bases on V and 7 bases on J, plus 5 bases between the germline ends. CDR1 SGDLS and CDR2 YYNGEE were looked up in the germline V gene. What this sample's time point label stands for: sample taken at primary tumor resection. TCR sequencing used whole RNA extracted from tumor and nontumor lung tissue, or from cryopreserved PBMC samples, without cell sorting. The donors were around 69 patients from the lung TRACERx cohort who had early-stage, untreated non-small cell lung cancer. Only patients for whom sufficient RNA was available from at least two tumor regions were selected for TCR sequencing. General conclusions and limits of the study: Confirming at a functional level the hypothesis that regional TCRs recognize regional mutations was considered to require additional single-cell paired TCR alpha and beta sequencing. Ubiquitous expanded tumor TCRs were found in blood more often at tumor resection than at routine follow-up.

The chain is encoded by TRBV9 joined to TRBJ2-1, with no confidently assigned D gene. This clonotype originated in a male donor with early-stage non-small cell lung cancer. The material was PBMCs, obtained at surgery. The CDR3 region reads CASSAQNEQFF. The sequenced DNA: TGTGCCAGCAGCGCGCAAAATGAGCAGTTCTTC.